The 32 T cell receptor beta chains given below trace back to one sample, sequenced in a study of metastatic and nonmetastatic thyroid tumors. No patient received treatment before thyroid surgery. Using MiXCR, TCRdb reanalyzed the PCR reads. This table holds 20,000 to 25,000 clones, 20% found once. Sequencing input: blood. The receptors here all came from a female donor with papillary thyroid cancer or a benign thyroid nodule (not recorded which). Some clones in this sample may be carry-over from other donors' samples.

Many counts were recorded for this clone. DNA for the CDR3: TGCAGTGCTAGAGATACCCGGGACAGCTCCTACGAGCAGTACTTC. Protein product: CSARDTRDSSYEQYF. The V and J genes are TRBV20-1 and TRBJ2-7, with 7 bases matching TRBD1. Germline lookup yields CDR1 DFQATT and CDR2 SNEGSKA (reference sequence). This CDR3 spans 15 amino acids. V gave up 0 bases and J gave up 0 bases; unmatched junction bases: 5.

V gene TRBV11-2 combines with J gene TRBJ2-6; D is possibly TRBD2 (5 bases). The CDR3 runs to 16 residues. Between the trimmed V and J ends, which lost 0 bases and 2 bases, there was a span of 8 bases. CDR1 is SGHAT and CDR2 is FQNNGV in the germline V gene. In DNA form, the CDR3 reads TGTGCCAGCAGCTTAGAAATGGGAGCTGGGGCCAACGTCCTGACTTTC. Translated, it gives CASSLEMGAGANVLTF.

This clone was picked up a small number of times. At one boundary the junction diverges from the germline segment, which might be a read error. CDR3 bases: TGTGCCAGCAGTGACAGTGACACCGGTGAGCTGTTTTTT. It yields the protein CASSDSDTGELFF. V usage is TRBV6-1 and J usage is TRBJ2-2; no clear D. The CDR3 is 13 residues long. Germline V gene sequence: CDR1 MNHNS, CDR2 SASEGT.

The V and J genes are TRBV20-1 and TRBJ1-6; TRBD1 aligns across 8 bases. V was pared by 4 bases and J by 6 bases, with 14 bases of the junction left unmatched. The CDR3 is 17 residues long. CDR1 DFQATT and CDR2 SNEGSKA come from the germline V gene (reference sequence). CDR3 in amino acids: CSAIAQYSGGSNSPLHF. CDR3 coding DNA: TGCAGTGCTATCGCCCAGTACTCAGGGGGCAGTAATTCACCCCTCCACTTT.

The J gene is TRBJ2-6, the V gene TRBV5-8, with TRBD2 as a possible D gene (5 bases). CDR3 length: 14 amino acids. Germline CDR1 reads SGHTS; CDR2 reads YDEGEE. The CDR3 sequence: CDSWAGYGANVLTF. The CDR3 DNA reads TGTGACTCCTGGGCGGGCTATGGGGCCAACGTCCTGACTTTC.

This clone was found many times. CDR3 sequence (DNA): TGTGCCAGCAGTCCGGGGGGTCCCTACAATGAGCAGTTCTTC. Its protein product is CASSPGGPYNEQFF. The gene calls are TRBV28 and TRBJ2-1; 7 bases are a match to TRBD2. CDR1 MDHEN and CDR2 SYDVKM come from the germline V gene. The J segment lost 2 bases and the V segment lost 5 bases, leaving 3 bases of the junction unmatched. CDR3 size: 14 residues.

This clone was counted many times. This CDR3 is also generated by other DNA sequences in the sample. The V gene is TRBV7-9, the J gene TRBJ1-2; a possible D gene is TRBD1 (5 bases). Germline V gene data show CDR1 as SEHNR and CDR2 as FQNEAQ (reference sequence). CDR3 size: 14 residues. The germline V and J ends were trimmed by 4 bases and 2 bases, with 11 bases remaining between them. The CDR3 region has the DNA TGTGCCAGCAGCTCCTCCGGGGCGAACTATGGCTACACCTTC. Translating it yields CASSSSGANYGYTF.

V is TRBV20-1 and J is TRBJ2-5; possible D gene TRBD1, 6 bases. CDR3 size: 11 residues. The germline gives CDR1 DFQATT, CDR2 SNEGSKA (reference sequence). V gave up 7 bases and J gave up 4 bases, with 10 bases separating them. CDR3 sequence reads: CSDREGETQYF. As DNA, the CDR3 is TGCAGTGACAGGGAAGGAGAGACCCAGTACTTC.

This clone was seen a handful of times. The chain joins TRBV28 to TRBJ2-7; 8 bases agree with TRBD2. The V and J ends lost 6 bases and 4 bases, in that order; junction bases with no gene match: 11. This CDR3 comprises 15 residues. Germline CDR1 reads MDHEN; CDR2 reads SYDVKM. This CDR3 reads CASSQLRGDIYEQYF. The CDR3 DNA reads TGTGCCAGCAGCCAACTGCGGGGGGATATTTACGAGCAGTACTTC.

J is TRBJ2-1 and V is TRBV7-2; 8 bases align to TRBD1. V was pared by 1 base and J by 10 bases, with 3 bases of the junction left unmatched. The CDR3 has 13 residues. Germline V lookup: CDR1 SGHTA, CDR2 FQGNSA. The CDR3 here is CASSLGAGGEQFF. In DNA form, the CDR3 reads TGTGCCAGCAGCTTAGGGGCAGGGGGCGAGCAGTTCTTC. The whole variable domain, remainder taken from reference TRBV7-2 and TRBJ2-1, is GAGVSQSPSNKVTEKGKDVELRCDPISGHTALYWYRQSLGQGLEFLIYFQGNSAPDKSGLPSDRFSAERTGGSVSTLTIQRTQQEDSAVYLCASSLGAGGEQFFGPGTRLTVL.

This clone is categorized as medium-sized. In nucleotides, the CDR3 is TGTGCCTGGAGTACCATTCAGGGGGACGAGCAGTACTTC. Amino acids: CAWSTIQGDEQYF. J is TRBJ2-7 and V is TRBV30; TRBD1 agrees at 7 bases. Germline V lookup: CDR1 GTSNPN, CDR2 SVGIG (reference sequence). The V segment lost 2 bases and the J segment 5 bases; nucleotides outside the gene matches: 6. The CDR3 is 13 amino acids.

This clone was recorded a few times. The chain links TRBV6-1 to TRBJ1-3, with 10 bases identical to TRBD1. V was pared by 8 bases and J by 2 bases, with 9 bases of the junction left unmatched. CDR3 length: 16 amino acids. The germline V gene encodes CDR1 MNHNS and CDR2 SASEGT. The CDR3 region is CASSLGTGATGNTIYF. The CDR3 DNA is TGTGCCAGCTCCTTGGGGACAGGGGCGACTGGAAACACCATATATTTT.

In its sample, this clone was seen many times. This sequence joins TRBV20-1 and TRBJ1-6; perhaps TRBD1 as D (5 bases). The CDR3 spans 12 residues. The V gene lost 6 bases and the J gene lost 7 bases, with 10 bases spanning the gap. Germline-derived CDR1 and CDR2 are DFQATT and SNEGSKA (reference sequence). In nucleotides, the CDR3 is TGCAGTGCCAGAAGGGGAAATTCACCCCTCCACTTT. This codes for CSARRGNSPLHF.

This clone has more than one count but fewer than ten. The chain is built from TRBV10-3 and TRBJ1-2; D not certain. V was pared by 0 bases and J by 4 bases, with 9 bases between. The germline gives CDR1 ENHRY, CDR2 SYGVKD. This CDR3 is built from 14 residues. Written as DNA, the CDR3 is TGTGCCATCAGTGAGTCAACGGAACCCTATGGCTACACCTTC. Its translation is CAISESTEPYGYTF.

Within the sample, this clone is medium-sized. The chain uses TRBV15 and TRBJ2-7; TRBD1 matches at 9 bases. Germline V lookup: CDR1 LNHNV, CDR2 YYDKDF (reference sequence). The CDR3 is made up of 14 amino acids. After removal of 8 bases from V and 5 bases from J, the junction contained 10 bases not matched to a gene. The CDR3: CATGRDRARDEQYF. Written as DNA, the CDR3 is TGTGCCACCGGCCGGGACAGGGCTCGGGACGAGCAGTACTTC.

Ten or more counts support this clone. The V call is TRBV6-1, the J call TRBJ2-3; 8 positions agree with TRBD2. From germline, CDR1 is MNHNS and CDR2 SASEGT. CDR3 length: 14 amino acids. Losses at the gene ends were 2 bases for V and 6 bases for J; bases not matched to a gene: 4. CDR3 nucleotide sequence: TGTGCCAGCAGTGAATTATCGGGGGGGGATACGCAGTATTTT. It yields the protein CASSELSGGDTQYF.

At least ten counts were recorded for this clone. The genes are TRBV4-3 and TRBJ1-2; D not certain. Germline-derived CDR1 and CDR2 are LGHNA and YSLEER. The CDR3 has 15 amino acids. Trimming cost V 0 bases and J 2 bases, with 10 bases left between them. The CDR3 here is CASSQDGRSNYGYTF. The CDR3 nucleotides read TGCGCCAGCAGCCAAGATGGGCGATCCAACTATGGCTACACCTTC.

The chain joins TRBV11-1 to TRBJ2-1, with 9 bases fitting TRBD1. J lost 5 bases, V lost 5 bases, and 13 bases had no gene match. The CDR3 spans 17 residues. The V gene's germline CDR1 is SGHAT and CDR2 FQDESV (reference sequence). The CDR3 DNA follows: TGTGCCAGCAGCCCCCGCCCGGGACAGGGCTACCACAATGAGCAGTTCTTC. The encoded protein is CASSPRPGQGYHNEQFF.

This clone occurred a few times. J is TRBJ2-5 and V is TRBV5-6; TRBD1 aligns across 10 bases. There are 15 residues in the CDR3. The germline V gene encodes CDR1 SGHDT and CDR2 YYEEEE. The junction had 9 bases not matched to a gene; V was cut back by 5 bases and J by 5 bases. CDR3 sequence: CASSQTGGVRETQYF. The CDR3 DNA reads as TGTGCCAGCAGTCAGACAGGGGGCGTGCGTGAGACCCAGTACTTC.

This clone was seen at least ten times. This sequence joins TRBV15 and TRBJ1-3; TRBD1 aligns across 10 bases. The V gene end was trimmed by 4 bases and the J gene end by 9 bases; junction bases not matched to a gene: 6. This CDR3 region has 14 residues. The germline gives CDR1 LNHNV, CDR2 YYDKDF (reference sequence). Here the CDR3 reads CATSIRGTGATIYF. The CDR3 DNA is TGTGCCACCAGCATTCGGGGGACAGGGGCCACCATATATTTT.

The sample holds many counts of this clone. CDR3 residues: CASSRRQGTSYTF. As DNA, the CDR3 is TGCGCCAGCAGCCGGCGACAGGGGACGAGCTACACCTTC. V usage is TRBV4-3 and J usage is TRBJ1-2; 8 positions match TRBD1. After removal of 4 bases from V and 9 bases from J, the junction contained 7 bases not matched to a gene. CDR3 length: 13 residues. Germline V gene sequence: CDR1 LGHNA, CDR2 YSLEER.

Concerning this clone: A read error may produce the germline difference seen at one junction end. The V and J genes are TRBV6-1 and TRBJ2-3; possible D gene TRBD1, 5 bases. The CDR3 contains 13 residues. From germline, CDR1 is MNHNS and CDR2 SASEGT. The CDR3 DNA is TGTGCCAGCAGAGACAGCCTGGCGTATACGCGGTATTTT. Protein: CASRDSLAYTRYF.

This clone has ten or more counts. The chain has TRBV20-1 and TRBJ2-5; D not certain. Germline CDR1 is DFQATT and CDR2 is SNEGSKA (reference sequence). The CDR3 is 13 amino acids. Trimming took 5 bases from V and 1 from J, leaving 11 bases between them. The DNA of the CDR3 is TGCAGTGCTTCCGCCGGGCCCCAAGAGACCCAGTACTTC. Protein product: CSASAGPQETQYF.

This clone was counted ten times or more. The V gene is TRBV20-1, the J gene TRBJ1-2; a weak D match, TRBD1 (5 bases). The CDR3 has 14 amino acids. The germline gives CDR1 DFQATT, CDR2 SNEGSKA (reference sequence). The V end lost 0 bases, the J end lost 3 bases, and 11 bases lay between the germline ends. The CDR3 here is CSARDSGGDYGYTF. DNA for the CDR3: TGCAGTGCTAGAGATTCTGGGGGTGACTATGGCTACACCTTC.

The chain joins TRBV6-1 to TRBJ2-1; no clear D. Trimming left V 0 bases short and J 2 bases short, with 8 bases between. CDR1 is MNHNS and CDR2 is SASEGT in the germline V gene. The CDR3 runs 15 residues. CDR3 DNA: TGTGCCAGCAGTGAAGCTCCTGGGACCTACAATGAGCAGTTCTTC. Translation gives CASSEAPGTYNEQFF.

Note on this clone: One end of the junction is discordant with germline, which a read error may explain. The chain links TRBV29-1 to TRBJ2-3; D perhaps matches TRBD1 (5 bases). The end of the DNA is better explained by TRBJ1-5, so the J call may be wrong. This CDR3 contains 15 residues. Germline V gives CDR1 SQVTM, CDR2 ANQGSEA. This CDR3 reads CSSILFGGDRDTQHF. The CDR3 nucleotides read TGTAGCTCCATCCTTTTTGGGGGGGATCGAGATACGCAGCATTTT.

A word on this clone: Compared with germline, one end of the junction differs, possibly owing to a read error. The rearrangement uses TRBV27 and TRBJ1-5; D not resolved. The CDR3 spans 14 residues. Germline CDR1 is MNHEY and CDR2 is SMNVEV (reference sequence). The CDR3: CAGSFSGQNQPQHF. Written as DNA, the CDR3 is TGTGCCGGCAGTTTCAGTGGGCAGAATCAGCCCCAGCATTTT.

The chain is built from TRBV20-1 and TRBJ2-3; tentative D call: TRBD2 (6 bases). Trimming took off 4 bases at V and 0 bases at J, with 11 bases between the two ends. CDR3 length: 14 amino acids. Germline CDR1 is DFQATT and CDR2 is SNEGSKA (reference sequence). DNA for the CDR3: TGCAGTGCTATTAGCGGAACTAGCACAGATACGCAGTATTTT. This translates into CSAISGTSTDTQYF.

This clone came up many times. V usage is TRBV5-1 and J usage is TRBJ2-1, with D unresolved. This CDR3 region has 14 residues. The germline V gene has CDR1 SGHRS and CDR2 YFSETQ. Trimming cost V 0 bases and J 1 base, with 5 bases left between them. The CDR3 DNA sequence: TGCGCCAGCAGCTTGGCCGGATCCTACAATGAGCAGTTCTTC. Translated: CASSLAGSYNEQFF.

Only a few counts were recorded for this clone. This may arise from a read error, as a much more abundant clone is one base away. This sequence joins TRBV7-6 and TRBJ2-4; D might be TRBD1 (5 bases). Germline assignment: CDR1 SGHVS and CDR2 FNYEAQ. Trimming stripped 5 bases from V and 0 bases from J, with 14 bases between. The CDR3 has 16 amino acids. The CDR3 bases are TGTGCCAGCAGCCTCGACAGTTCCCTAGCCAAAAACATTCAGTACTTC. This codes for CASSLDSSLAKNIQYF.

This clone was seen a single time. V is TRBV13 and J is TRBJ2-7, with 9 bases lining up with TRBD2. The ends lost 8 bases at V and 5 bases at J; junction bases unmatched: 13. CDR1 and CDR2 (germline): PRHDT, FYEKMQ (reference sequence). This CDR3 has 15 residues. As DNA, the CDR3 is TGTGCCAGCCTTGGCGCGGGAGGGCCCAAGGACGAGCAGTACTTC. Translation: CASLGAGGPKDEQYF.

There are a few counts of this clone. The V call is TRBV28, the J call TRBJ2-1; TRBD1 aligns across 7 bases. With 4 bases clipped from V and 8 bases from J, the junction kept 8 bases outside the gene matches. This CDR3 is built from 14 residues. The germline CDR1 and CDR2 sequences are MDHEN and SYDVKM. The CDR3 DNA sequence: TGTGCCAGCAGTTCACCGGACAGGTGGGATGAGCAGTTCTTC. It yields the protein CASSSPDRWDEQFF.